The 17 T cell receptor beta chains given below trace back to one sample, sequenced in a study of CD8 T cells in Susac syndrome (dated by TCRdb to about 2019). Library creation used the immunoSEQ multiplex PCR assay. RNA was extracted using the RNeasy kit, and about 0.5 to 1 microgram was reverse transcribed with random hexamers. Clones were called with MiXCR by TCRdb after fastp trimmed the public reads at Q25, and only in-frame beta chains were retained. Entries that share a CDR3 protein sequence are merged under the most common genes and DNA. Counted in this sample were approximately 75,000 distinct CDR3 sequences; roughly 94% of them appeared once. The ten biggest clones cover 0.24% of the sample. Material for sequencing was CD8+ T cells from PBMCs. The receptor source for this set is a human donor in good health.

This clonotype was observed a single time. J is TRBJ2-7 and V is TRBV5-6; tentatively, D is TRBD1 (6 bases). CDR1 and CDR2 from the germline V gene are SGHDT and YYEEEE. Trimming removed 4 bases at V and 2 bases at J, with 19 bases between. This CDR3 is built from 16 residues. The DNA for the CDR3 is TGTGCCAGCAGCCCGCCGGTCACAGGGAAGACCTACGAGCAGTACTTC. Its translation is CASSPPVTGKTYEQYF. Filled out from reference TRBV5-6 and TRBJ2-7, the complete variable domain reads DAGVTQSPTHLIKTRGQQVTLRCSPKSGHDTVSWYQQALGQGPQFIFQYYEEEERQRGNFPDRFSGHQFPNYSSELNVNALLLGDSALYLCASSPPVTGKTYEQYFGPGTRLTVT.

The V gene is TRBV5-1, the J gene TRBJ2-7; D is uncertain. Per the germline V gene, CDR1 is SGHRS and CDR2 is YFSETQ. Trimming removed 2 bases from V and 2 bases from J, with 11 bases in between. The CDR3 loop spans 14 amino acids. The CDR3 spells CASSFNSPAYEQYF. The CDR3 DNA reads TGCGCCAGCAGCTTTAACAGCCCGGCCTACGAGCAGTACTTC. The whole variable domain, remainder taken from reference TRBV5-1 and TRBJ2-7, is KAGVTQTPRYLIKTRGQQVTLSCSPISGHRSVSWYQQTPGQGLQFLFEYFSETQRNKGNFPGRFSGRQFSNSRSEMNVSTLELGDSALYLCASSFNSPAYEQYFGPGTRLTVT.

This clonotype came up once. This chain connects TRBV4-1 to TRBJ1-4, with 8 bases aligning to TRBD1. There are 15 residues in the CDR3. From germline, CDR1 is MGHRA and CDR2 YSYEKL. The trim removed 3 bases at V and 8 bases at J, leaving 8 bases unmatched. The CDR3 nucleotides are TGCGCCAGCAGCCACGACAGGGGAGAGGGAGAAAAACTGTTTTTT. Protein product: CASSHDRGEGEKLFF.

This sequence joins TRBV5-1 and TRBJ2-2; 11 bases fit TRBD2. Germline CDR1 reads SGHRS; CDR2 reads YFSETQ. J was trimmed by 5 bases and V by 9 bases; bases with no gene match: 6. The CDR3 extends over 14 amino acids. The CDR3 DNA is TGCGCCACCAGGGGGACTAGCGGAACCGGGGAGCTGTTTTTT. Translating gives CATRGTSGTGELFF.

The V call is TRBV7-9, the J call TRBJ1-1; 9 bases map to TRBD1. The CDR3 is 17 amino acids. After removal of 3 bases from V and 0 bases from J, the junction contained 8 bases not matched to a gene. Germline V lookup: CDR1 SEHNR, CDR2 FQNEAQ (reference sequence). In nucleotides, the CDR3 is TGTGCCAGCAGCTTCCGGACAGGGGAAGTACTGAACACTGAAGCTTTCTTT. Its translation is CASSFRTGEVLNTEAFF.

The chain carries TRBV7-9 and TRBJ1-4, with D unclear. CDR3 length: 15 residues. Looked up from germline, CDR1 is SEHNR and CDR2 is FQNEAQ (reference sequence). V was cut by 5 bases and J by 5 bases, with 15 bases left in between. The CDR3 here is CASSTLRDLNEKLFF. CDR3 nucleotide sequence: TGTGCCAGCAGCACCCTCAGAGATTTGAATGAAAAACTGTTTTTT.

The V call is TRBV5-4, the J call TRBJ2-1; TRBD2 agrees at 13 bases. The CDR3 is 16 amino acids. The germline gives CDR1 SGHNT, CDR2 YYREEE (reference sequence). The V and J ends lost 3 bases and 9 bases, in that order; junction bases with no gene match: 9. This CDR3 is CASSSWTSGGSSEQFF. The CDR3 region has the DNA TGTGCCAGCAGCTCGTGGACTAGCGGGGGCTCGAGTGAGCAGTTCTTC.

The CDR3 bases are TGTGCCAGCTCCCAATCTACTAGCACAGATACGCAGTATTTT. Translated, it gives CASSQSTSTDTQYF. V and J are TRBV11-2 and TRBJ2-3; no clear D gene. The germline CDR1 and CDR2 sequences are SGHAT and FQNNGV. V was trimmed by 8 bases and J by 0 bases, leaving 12 bases between them. The CDR3 totals 14 residues.

The J gene is TRBJ2-2, the V gene TRBV27; D is undetermined. Germline CDR1 reads MNHEY; CDR2 reads SMNVEV (reference sequence). V lost 3 bases to trimming and J lost 0 bases, with 5 bases between them. The CDR3 is made up of 14 amino acids. This CDR3 reads CASSFTANTGELFF. For the CDR3, the DNA is TGTGCCAGCAGTTTCACAGCGAACACCGGGGAGCTGTTTTTT.

V is TRBV29-1 and J is TRBJ2-1; maybe TRBD2 (6 bases). V lost 0 bases and J lost 12, with 27 bases in between. The length of the CDR3 is 17 residues. Per the germline V gene, CDR1 is SQVTM and CDR2 is ANQGSEA. Here the CDR3 DNA reads TGCAGCGTTGAAGATCTTCAAGGGACGGTCCTGGGAGGAAGGCAGTTCTTC. As protein: CSVEDLQGTVLGGRQFF.

The rearrangement joins TRBV9 to TRBJ1-4; the D gene is possibly TRBD1 (6 bases). The germline V gene encodes CDR1 SGDLS and CDR2 YYNGEE. CDR3 size: 15 residues. Trimming took 6 bases from V and 4 from J, leaving 16 bases between them. Written as DNA, the CDR3 is TGTGCCAGCACCGGAGGGGGGGCGATTAATGAAAAACTGTTTTTT. Amino acid sequence: CASTGGGAINEKLFF.

As DNA, the CDR3 is TGTGCCAGCAGCTTAGACTGGGGCCCAGCTTACAATGAGCAGTTCTTC. Its translation is CASSLDWGPAYNEQFF. This chain joins TRBV7-9 and TRBJ2-1; possible D gene TRBD1, 5 bases. Trimming pared 1 base from V and 4 bases from J, leaving 14 bases between. Germline loops: CDR1 SEHNR, CDR2 FQNEAQ (reference sequence). The CDR3 covers 16 residues.

The V and J genes are TRBV12-3 or TRBV12-4 and TRBJ1-6; 9 bases align to TRBD1. This CDR3 contains 17 residues. The junction had 10 bases not matched to a gene; V was cut back by 6 bases and J by 4 bases. The CDR3 DNA reads TGTGCCAGCAGCAGCCCTGGGACAGGGCGGTATAATTCACCCCTCCACTTT. It specifies CASSSPGTGRYNSPLHF.

The CDR3, as DNA: TGTGCCAGCAGTGAATGGGGGTGGCAGGGATTAATCCAAAAAAAGGAAAACACTGAAGCTTTCTTT. It yields the protein CASSEWGWQGLIQKKENTEAFF. The chain couples TRBV25-1 to TRBJ1-1, with D perhaps matching TRBD1 (5 bases). Deletions cut 1 base from V and 2 bases from J, with 32 bases between. CDR1 MGHDK and CDR2 SYGVNS come from the germline V gene. CDR3 length: 22 amino acids.

This chain uses TRBV28 with TRBJ1-2; 7 bases map to TRBD1. The CDR3 runs to 15 residues. The V and J ends lost 5 bases and 7 bases, in that order; junction bases with no gene match: 13. CDR1 is MDHEN, CDR2 SYDVKM, per germline. DNA for the CDR3: TGTGCCAGCAGTGTCTTGACAGGGAGGGAGTTTGGCTACACCTTC. It codes for CASSVLTGREFGYTF.

The chain couples TRBV7-3 to TRBJ1-1, with TRBD1 matching 7 bases. The V segment lost 3 bases and the J segment 0 bases; nucleotides outside the gene matches: 1. From germline, CDR1 is SGHTA and CDR2 FQGTGA. This CDR3 region has 14 residues. The CDR3 is CASSFQGVNTEAFF. The CDR3 DNA follows: TGTGCCAGCAGCTTCCAGGGGGTGAACACTGAAGCTTTCTTT.

The V and J genes are TRBV7-6 and TRBJ2-1; D is ambiguous. V lost 6 bases and J 5 bases, leaving 5 bases between the germline ends. The CDR3 consists of 11 residues. Germline loops: CDR1 SGHVS, CDR2 FNYEAQ. Written as DNA, the CDR3 is TGTGCCAGCAGGGTTAACAATGAGCAGTTCTTC. Its translation is CASRVNNEQFF.